The rows below give T cell receptor beta chains drawn from one sample of a study of beta chain features in type 1 diabetes. Assay used: immunoSEQ multiplex PCR; TCRdb lists only in-frame clones, some missing. This sample carries about 140,000 clones, 9% to 10% of them seen once, and the ten largest clones take approximately 0.65%. The sequenced sample was central memory CD4+ T cells from blood. The receptors were gathered from a woman aged 35 to 49 in good health. The CDR3 runs from the conserved cysteine through the conserved F or W. The D gene is left open where the match is weak. Rows may omit the clone size; those that give it use once, few, many or a size class.

len	v_gene	abundance	d_gene	j_gene	CDR3nt	CDR3aa
15	TRBV11-2	few	-	TRBJ2-2	TGTGCCAGCAGCTTAGTCGGAAATCGGGGCGGGGAGCTGTTTTTT	CASSLVGNRGGELFF
15	TRBV11-2	-	TRBD1	TRBJ1-6	TGTGCCAGCAGCTTAGGGGACAGGGCTCATTCACCCCTCCACTTT	CASSLGDRAHSPLHF
16	TRBV11-2	-	-	TRBJ2-7	TGTGCCAGCAGCCCGCTTCGGAATGACAGATTACGAGAGCAGTACTTC	CASSPLRNDRLREQYF
15	TRBV2	-	-	TRBJ1-5	TGTGCCAGCAGTGTTGAGGCAGATAGCAATCAGCCCCAGCATTTT	CASSVEADSNQPQHF
14	TRBV9	few	-	TRBJ2-2	TGTGCCAGCAGCGTCCAAGGGGGTACCGGGGAGCTGTTTTTT	CASSVQGGTGELFF
14	TRBV5-1	-	TRBD1	TRBJ1-4	TGCGCCAGCAGCCTACAGGGGGCCGAAGAAAAACTGTTTTTT	CASSLQGAEEKLFF
15	TRBV5-1	-	TRBD1	TRBJ2-1	TGCGCCAGCAGCCCGGGGGACAGGGAGGGCAATGAGCAGTTCTTC	CASSPGDREGNEQFF
18	TRBV15	-	TRBD2	TRBJ2-5	TGTGCCACCAGCCAACGGCGGGGGGGGCCTATGGCTCAAGAGACCCAGTACTTC	CATSQRRGGPMAQETQYF
15	TRBV5-8	-	-	TRBJ1-5	TGTGCCAGCAGCTTGTTGACAGGAGGAAATCAGCCCCAGCATTTT	CASSLLTGGNQPQHF
15	TRBV5-4	few	TRBD1	TRBJ2-5	TGTGCCAGCAGCTTGTTCTACAGGGGCCAAGAGACCCAGTACTTC	CASSLFYRGQETQYF
14	TRBV11-2	-	TRBD1	TRBJ1-2	TGTGCCAGCAGCTTAGTTCAGGGGGCGGATGGCTACACCTTC	CASSLVQGADGYTF
14	TRBV15	-	TRBD1	TRBJ1-5	TGTGCCACCAGCCGAGACAGGGGTGGGCAGCCCCAGCATTTT	CATSRDRGGQPQHF
15	TRBV7-2	few	-	TRBJ1-1	TGTGCCAGCAGCTTAGGTGCAGGTCGGAACACTGAAGCTTTCTTT	CASSLGAGRNTEAFF
16	TRBV5-1	-	TRBD2	TRBJ2-5	TGCGCCAGCAGCTCTTCCGGGTGGGGGGGCCAAGAGACCCAGTACTTC	CASSSSGWGGQETQYF
17	TRBV11-2	few	TRBD2	TRBJ2-3	TGTGCCAGCAGCGGGACTAGCGGGGGGGTGAGCACAGATACGCAGTATTTT	CASSGTSGGVSTDTQYF
13	TRBV4-3	many	-	TRBJ1-1	TGCGCCAGCAGCCCCATGCGGGACACTGAAGCTTTCTTT	CASSPMRDTEAFF
14	TRBV5-4	few	-	TRBJ1-2	TGTGCCAGCAGCCCTTACGGACAGAACTATGGCTACACCTTC	CASSPYGQNYGYTF
14	TRBV6-4	few	-	TRBJ2-1	TGTGCCAGCAGTCAGGGGATCCATTCGGGGGAGCAGTTCTTC	CASSQGIHSGEQFF
9	TRBV27	-	-	TRBJ2-4	TGTGCCAGCGCGGACATTCAGTACTTC	CASADIQYF
19	TRBV6-1	few	TRBD2	TRBJ2-5	TGTGCCAGCAGTGAAGCGCGGGTGGGGGAGCGGGGGCTGAAAGAGACCCAGTACTTC	CASSEARVGERGLKETQYF
13	TRBV27	-	-	TRBJ2-5	TGTGCCAGCAAAATACAGGCCCAAGAGACCCAGTACTTC	CASKIQAQETQYF
14	TRBV10-3	few	TRBD1	TRBJ2-5	TGTGCCATCAGTCCGGACAGGAGCCAAGAGACCCAGTACTTC	CAISPDRSQETQYF
14	TRBV11-2	few	-	TRBJ1-2	TGTGCCAGCAGTTCGGGTCTAGCTAACTATGGCTACACCTTC	CASSSGLANYGYTF